The clone carrying this T cell receptor beta chain was picked up one time. Measured with immunoSEQ multiplex PCR; TCRdb has only the in-frame clones, and not every one. The sample holds about 1.5 million clones, more than 95% seen once. The data originate from a study of shared clonotypes between healthy human individuals. Whole-study context: Three men and a couple of women, aged 18 to 49, were donors.

Sequencing used naive CD4+ T cells sorted from blood. The subset: CD45RA+ positively selected. This TCR was sampled from a man aged 30-40 years in good health.

As DNA, the CDR3 is TGTGCCATCAGTGAGTCTCTAGCGGGAGCCTACGAGCAGTACTTC. Translated, it gives CAISESLAGAYEQYF. The rearrangement uses TRBV10-3 and TRBJ2-7; 10 bases map to TRBD2. There are 15 residues in the CDR3. The germline V gene has CDR1 ENHRY and CDR2 SYGVKD. With 0 bases clipped from V and 2 bases from J, the junction kept 1 base outside the gene matches.